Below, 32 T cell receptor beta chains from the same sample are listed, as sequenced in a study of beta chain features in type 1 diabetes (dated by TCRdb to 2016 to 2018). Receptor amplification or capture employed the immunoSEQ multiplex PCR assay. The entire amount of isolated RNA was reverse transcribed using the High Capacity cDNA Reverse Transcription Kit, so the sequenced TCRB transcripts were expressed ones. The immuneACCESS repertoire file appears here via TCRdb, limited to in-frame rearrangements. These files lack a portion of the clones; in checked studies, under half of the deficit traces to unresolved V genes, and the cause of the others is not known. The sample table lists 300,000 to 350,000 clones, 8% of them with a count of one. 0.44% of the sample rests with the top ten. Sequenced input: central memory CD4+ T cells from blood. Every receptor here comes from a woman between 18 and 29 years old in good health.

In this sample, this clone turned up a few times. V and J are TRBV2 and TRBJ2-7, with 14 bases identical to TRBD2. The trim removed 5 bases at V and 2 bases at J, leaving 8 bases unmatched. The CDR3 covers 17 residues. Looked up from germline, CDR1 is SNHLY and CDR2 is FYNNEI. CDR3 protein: CASSWETSGRETYEQYF. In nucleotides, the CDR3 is TGTGCCAGCAGTTGGGAGACTAGCGGGAGGGAAACCTACGAGCAGTACTTC.

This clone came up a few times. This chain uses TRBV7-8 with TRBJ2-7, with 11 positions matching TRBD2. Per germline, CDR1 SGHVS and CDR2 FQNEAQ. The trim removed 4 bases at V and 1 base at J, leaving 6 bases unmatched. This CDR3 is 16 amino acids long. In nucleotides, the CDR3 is TGTGCCAGCAGCTATTGGTGGACTAGCGGGTCCTACGAGCAGTACTTC. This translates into CASSYWWTSGSYEQYF.

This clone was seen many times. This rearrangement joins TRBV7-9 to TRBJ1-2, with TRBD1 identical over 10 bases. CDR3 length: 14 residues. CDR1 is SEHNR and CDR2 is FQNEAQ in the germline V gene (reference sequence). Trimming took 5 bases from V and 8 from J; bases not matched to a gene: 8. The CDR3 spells CASSHRDRGRGYTF. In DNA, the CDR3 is TGTGCCAGCAGCCACCGGGACAGGGGACGAGGCTACACCTTC.

CDR3 bases: TGTGCCAGCCTGCAGGGGGCTGGGGCCAACGTCCTGACTTTC. It is translated as CASLQGAGANVLTF. This chain uses TRBV18 with TRBJ2-6, with 7 bases matching TRBD1. The CDR3 totals 14 residues. V lost 8 bases, J lost 2 bases, and 3 bases stayed unmatched. Germline V lookup: CDR1 KGHSH, CDR2 LQKENI. Full variable domain (outside the CDR3, taken from reference TRBV18 and TRBJ2-6): NAGVMQNPRHLVRRRGQEARLRCSPMKGHSHVYWYRQLPEEGLKFMVYLQKENIIDESGMPKERFSAEFPKEGPSILRIQQVVRGDSAAYFCASLQGAGANVLTFGAGSRLTVL.

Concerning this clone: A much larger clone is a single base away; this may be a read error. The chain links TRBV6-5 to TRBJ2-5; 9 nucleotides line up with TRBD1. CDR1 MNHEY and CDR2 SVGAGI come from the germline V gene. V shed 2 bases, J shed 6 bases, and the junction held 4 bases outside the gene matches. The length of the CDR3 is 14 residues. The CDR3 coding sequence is TGTGCCAGCAGTTACGGGACAGGGCAAAAGACCCAGTACTTC. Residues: CASSYGTGQKTQYF.

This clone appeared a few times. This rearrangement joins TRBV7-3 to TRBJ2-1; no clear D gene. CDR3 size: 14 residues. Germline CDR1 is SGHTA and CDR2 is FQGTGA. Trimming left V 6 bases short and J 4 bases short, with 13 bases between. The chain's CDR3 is CASRAGSQYNEQFF. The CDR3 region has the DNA TGTGCCAGCAGGGCCGGGTCCCAGTACAATGAGCAGTTCTTC.

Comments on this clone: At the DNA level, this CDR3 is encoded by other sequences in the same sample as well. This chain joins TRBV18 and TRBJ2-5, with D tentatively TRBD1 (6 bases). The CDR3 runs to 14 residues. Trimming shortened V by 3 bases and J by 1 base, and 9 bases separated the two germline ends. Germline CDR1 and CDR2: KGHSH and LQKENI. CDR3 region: CASSPPTGQETQYF. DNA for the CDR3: TGTGCCAGCTCACCTCCGACAGGCCAAGAGACCCAGTACTTC. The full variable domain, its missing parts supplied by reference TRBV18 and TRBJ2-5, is NAGVMQNPRHLVRRRGQEARLRCSPMKGHSHVYWYRQLPEEGLKFMVYLQKENIIDESGMPKERFSAEFPKEGPSILRIQQVVRGDSAAYFCASSPPTGQETQYFGPGTRLLVL.

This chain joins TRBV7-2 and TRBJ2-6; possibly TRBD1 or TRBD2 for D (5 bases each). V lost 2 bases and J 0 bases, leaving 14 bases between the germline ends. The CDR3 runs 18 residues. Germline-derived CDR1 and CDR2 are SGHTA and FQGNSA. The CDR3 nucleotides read TGTGCCAGCAGCTTAAGGGCCCTTGGGGGCTCTGGGGCCAACGTCCTGACTTTC. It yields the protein CASSLRALGGSGANVLTF.

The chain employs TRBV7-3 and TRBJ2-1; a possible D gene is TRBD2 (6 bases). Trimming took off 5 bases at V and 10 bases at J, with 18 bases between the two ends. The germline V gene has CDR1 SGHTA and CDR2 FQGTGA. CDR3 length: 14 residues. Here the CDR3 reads CASSPTRTNGEQFF. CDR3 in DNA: TGTGCCAGCAGCCCTACCCGGACTAATGGCGAGCAGTTCTTC.

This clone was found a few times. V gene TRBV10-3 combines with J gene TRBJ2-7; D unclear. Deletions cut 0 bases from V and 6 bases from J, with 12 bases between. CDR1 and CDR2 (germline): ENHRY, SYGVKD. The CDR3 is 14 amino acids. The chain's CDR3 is CAISESPSNGEQYF. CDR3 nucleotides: TGTGCCATCAGTGAGTCCCCCTCCAACGGCGAGCAGTACTTC.

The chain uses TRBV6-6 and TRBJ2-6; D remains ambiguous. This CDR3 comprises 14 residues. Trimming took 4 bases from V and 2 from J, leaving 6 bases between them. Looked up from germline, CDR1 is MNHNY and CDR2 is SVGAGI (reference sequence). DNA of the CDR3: TGTGCCAGCAGTTTGCAGGCTGGGGCCAACGTCCTGACTTTC. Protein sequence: CASSLQAGANVLTF.

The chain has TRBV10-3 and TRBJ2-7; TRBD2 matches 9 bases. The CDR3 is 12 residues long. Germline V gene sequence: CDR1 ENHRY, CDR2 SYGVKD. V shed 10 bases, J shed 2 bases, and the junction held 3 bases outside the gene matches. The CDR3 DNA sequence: TGTGCCACTGCGGGAGGGCCCTACGAGCAGTACTTC. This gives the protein CATAGGPYEQYF.

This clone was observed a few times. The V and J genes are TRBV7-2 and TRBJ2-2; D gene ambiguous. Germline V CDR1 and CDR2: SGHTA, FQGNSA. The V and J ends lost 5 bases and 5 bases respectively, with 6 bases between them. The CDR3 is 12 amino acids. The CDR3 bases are TGTGCCAGCAGCCTAGGTACCGGGGAGCTGTTTTTT. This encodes CASSLGTGELFF. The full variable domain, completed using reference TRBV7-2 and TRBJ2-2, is GAGVSQSPSNKVTEKGKDVELRCDPISGHTALYWYRQSLGQGLEFLIYFQGNSAPDKSGLPSDRFSAERTGGSVSTLTIQRTQQEDSAVYLCASSLGTGELFFGEGSRLTVL.

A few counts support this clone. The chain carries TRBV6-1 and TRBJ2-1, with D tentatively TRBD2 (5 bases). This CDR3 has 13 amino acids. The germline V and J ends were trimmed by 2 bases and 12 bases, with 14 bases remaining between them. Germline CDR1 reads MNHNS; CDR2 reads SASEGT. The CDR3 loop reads CASSENRGNGQFF. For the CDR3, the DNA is TGTGCCAGCAGTGAAAATCGGGGAAACGGGCAGTTCTTC.

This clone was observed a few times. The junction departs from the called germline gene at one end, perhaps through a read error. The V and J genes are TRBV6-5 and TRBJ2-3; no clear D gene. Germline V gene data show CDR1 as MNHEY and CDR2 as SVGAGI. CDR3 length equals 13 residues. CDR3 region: CASTYHATDTQYF. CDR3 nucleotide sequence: TGTGCCAGCACTTACCATGCCACAGATACGCAGTATTTT.

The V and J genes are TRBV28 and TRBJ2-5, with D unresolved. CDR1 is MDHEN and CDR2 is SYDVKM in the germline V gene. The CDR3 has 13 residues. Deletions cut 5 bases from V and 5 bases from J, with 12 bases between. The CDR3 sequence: CASSNEVLETQYF. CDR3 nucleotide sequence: TGTGCCAGCAGTAACGAGGTCCTGGAGACCCAGTACTTC. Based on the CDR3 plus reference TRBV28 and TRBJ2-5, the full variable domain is DVKVTQSSRYLVKRTGEKVFLECVQDMDHENMFWYRQDPGLGLRLIYFSYDVKMKEKGDIPEGYSVSREKKERFSLILESASTNQTSMYLCASSNEVLETQYFGPGTRLLVL.

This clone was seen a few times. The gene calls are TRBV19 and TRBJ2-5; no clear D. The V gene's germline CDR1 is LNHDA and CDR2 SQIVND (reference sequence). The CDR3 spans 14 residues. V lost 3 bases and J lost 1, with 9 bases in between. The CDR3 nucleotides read TGTGCCAGTAGTATCAACAGAATCCAAGAGACCCAGTACTTC. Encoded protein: CASSINRIQETQYF.

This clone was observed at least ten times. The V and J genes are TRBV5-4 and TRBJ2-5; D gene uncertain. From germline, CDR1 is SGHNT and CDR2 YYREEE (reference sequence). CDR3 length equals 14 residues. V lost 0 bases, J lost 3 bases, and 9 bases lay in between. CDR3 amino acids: CASSLGDTKETQYF. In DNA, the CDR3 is TGTGCCAGCAGCTTGGGAGACACCAAAGAGACCCAGTACTTC.

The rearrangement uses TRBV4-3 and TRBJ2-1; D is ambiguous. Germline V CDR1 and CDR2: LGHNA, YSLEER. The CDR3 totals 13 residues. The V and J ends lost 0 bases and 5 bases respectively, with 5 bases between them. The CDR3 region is CASSQDYHNEQFF. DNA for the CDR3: TGCGCCAGCAGCCAAGATTACCACAATGAGCAGTTCTTC.

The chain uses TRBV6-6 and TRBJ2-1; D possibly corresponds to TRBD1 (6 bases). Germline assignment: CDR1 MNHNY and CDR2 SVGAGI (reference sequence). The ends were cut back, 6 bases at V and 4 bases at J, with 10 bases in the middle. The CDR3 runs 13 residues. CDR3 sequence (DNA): TGTGCCAGCAGGGACGGACAGTACAATGAGCAGTTCTTC. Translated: CASRDGQYNEQFF.

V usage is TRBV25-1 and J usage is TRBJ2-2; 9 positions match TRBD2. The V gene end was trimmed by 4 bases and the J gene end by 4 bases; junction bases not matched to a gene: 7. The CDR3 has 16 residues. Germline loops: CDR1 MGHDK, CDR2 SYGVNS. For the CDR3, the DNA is TGTGCCAGCAGTGTTGGTCCAGCGGGAGGCACCGGGGAGCTGTTTTTT. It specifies CASSVGPAGGTGELFF.

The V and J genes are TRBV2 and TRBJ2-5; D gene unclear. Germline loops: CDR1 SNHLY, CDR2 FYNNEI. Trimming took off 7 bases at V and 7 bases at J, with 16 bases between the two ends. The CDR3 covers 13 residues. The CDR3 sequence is CASNLDQTGTQYF. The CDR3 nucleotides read TGTGCCAGCAACCTGGACCAGACCGGGACCCAGTACTTC.

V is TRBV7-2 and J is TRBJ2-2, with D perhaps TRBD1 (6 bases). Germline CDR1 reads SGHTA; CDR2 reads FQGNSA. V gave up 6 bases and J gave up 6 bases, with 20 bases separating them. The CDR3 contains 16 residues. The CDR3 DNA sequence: TGTGCCAGCAGTCCAACCGGGACAAGGGCCTCCGGGGAGCTGTTTTTT. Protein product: CASSPTGTRASGELFF.

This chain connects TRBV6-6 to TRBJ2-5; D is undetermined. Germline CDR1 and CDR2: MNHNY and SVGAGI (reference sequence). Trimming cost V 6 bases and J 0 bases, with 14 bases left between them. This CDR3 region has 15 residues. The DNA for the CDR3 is TGTGCCAGCAGCTTCGAGGTGTCGTACCAAGAGACCCAGTACTTC. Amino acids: CASSFEVSYQETQYF.

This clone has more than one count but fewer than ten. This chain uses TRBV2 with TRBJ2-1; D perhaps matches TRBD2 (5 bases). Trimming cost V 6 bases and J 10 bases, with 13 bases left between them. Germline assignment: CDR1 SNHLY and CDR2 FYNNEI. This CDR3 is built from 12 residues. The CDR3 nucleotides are TGTGCCAGCAGAGATACGTGGAGGGAGCAGTTCTTC. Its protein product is CASRDTWREQFF.

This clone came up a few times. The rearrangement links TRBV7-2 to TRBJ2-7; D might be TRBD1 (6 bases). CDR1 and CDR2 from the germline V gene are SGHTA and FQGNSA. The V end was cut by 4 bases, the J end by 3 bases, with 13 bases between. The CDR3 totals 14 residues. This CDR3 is CASSSVQGNYEQYF. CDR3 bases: TGTGCCAGCAGCTCAGTACAGGGAAACTACGAGCAGTACTTC.

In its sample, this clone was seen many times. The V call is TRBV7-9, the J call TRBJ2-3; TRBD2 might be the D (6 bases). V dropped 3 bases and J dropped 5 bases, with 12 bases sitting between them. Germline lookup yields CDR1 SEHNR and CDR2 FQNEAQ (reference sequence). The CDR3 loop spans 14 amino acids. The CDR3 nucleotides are TGTGCCAGCAGCTTCTCCACGGGAGAAGATACGCAGTATTTT. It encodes CASSFSTGEDTQYF.

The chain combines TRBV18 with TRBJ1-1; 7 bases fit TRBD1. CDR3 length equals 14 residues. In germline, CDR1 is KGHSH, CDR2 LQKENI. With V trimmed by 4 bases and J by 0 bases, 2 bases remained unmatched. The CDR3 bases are TGTGCCAGCTCACGGGGACAGATGAACACTGAAGCTTTCTTT. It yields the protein CASSRGQMNTEAFF.

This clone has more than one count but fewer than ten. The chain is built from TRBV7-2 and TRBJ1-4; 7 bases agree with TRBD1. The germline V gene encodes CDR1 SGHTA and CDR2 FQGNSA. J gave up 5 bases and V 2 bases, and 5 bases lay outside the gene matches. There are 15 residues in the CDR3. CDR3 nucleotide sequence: TGTGCCAGCAGCTTAATGGGACAGAGAAATGAAAAACTGTTTTTT. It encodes CASSLMGQRNEKLFF. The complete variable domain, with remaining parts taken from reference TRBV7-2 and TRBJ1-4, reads GAGVSQSPSNKVTEKGKDVELRCDPISGHTALYWYRQSLGQGLEFLIYFQGNSAPDKSGLPSDRFSAERTGGSVSTLTIQRTQQEDSAVYLCASSLMGQRNEKLFFGSGTQLSVL.

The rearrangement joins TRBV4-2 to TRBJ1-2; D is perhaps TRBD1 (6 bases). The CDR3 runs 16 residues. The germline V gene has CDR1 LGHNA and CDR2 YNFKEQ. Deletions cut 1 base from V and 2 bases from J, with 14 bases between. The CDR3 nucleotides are TGTGCCAGCAGCCAAGGGGGCAGGGGAGAAAACTATGGCTACACCTTC. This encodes CASSQGGRGENYGYTF.

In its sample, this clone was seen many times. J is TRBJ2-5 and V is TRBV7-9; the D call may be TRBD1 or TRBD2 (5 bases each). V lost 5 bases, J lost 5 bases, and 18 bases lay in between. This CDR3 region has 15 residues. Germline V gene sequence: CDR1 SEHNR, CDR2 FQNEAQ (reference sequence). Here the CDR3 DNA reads TGTGCCAGCAGCCGTGGGCAGGGAGATAGGGAGACCCAGTACTTC. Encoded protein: CASSRGQGDRETQYF.

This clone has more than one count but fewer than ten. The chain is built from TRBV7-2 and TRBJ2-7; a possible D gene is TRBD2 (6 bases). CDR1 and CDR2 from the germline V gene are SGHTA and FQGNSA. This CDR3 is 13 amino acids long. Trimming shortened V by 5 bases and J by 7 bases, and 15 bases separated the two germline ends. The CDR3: CASSGDWSVEQYF. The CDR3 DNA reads TGTGCCAGCAGCGGGGACTGGTCGGTGGAGCAGTACTTC.